This record concerns one T cell receptor (beta chain) sequence. What it binds is unknown. This record belongs to a study of OX40 agonist ivuxolimab in advanced cancers. The protocol was immunoSEQ multiplex PCR, while the TCRdb copy is restricted to in-frame clones and leaves out a portion. The sample yields nearly 60,000 clones, 75% to 90% seen once. Points from the study as a whole: In general, CD8+ T cells held more expanded clones than CD4+ did, on average.

This CDR3 is 16 amino acids long. Germline assignment: CDR1 SNHLY and CDR2 FYNNEI. Trimming left V 5 bases short and J 2 bases short, with 18 bases between. The specimen was CD4+ or CD8+ T cells sorted from blood, collected in a trial of the OX40 agonist ivuxolimab. The V call is TRBV2, the J call TRBJ1-2, with D perhaps matching TRBD1 (6 bases). This sequence was found in an adult with an advanced solid tumor such as melanoma, head and neck, liver or kidney cancer. The CDR3 spells CASSKIRDTENYGYTF. The DNA for the CDR3 is TGTGCCAGCAGTAAAATCCGGGACACCGAAAACTATGGCTACACCTTC.